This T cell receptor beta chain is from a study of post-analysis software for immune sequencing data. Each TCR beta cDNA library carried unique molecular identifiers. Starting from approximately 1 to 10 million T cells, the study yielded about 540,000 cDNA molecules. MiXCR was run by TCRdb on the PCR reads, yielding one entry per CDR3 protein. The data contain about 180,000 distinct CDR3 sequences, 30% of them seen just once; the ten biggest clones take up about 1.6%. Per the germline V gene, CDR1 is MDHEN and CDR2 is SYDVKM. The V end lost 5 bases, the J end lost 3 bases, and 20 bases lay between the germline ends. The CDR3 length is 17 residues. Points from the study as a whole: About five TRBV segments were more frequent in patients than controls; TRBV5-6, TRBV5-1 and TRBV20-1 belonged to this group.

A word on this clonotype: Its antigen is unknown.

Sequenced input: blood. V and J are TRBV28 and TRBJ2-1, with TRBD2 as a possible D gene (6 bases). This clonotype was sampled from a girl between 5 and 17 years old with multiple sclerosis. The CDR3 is CASSPKGASARYNEQFF. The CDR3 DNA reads TGTGCCAGCAGTCCCAAGGGCGCTAGCGCCCGCTACAATGAGCAGTTCTTC.